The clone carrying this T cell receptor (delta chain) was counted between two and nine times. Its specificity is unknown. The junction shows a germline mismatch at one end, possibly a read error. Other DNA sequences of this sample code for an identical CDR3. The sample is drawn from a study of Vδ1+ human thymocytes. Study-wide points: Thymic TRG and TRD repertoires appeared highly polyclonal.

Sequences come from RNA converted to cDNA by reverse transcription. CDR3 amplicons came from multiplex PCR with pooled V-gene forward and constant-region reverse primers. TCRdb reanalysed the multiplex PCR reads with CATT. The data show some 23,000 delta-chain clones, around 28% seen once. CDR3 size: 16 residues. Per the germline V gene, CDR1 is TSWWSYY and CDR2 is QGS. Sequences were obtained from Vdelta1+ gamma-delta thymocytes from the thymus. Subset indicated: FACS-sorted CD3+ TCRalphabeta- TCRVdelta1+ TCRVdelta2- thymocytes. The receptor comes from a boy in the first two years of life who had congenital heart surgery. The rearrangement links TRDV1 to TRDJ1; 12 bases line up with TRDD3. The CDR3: CALSLPLGDTRPRLIF. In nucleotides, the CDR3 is TGTGCCCTTTCTCTTCCCCTGGGGGATACGCGCCCTCGGCTCATCTTC.